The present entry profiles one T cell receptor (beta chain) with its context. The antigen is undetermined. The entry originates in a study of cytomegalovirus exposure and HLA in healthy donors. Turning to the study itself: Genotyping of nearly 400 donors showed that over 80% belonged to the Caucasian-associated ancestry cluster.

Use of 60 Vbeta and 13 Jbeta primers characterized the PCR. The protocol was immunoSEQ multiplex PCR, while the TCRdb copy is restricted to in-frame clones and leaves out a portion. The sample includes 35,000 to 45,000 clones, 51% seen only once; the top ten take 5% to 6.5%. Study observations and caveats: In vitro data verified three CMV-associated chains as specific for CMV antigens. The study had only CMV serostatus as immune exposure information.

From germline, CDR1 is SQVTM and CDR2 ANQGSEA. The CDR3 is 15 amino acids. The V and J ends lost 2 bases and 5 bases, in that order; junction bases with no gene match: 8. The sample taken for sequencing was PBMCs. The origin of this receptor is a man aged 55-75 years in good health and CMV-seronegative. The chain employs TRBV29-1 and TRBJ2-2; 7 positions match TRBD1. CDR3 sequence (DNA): TGCAGCGTTGAAACCCCGGACAGGTCGACCGGGGAGCTGTTTTTT. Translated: CSVETPDRSTGELFF.